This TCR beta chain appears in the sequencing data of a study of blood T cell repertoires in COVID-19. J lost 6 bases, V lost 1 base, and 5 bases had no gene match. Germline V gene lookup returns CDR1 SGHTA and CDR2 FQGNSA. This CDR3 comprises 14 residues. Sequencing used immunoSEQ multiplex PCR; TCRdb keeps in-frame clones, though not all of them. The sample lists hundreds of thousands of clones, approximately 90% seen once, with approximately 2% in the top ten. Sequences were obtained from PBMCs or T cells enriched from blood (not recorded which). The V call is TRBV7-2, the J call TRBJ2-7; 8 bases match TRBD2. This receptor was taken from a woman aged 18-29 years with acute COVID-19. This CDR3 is CASSLGPAGVEQYF. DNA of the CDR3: TGTGCCAGCAGCTTAGGCCCAGCGGGAGTCGAGCAGTACTTC. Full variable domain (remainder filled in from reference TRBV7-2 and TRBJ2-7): GAGVSQSPSNKVTEKGKDVELRCDPISGHTALYWYRQSLGQGLEFLIYFQGNSAPDKSGLPSDRFSAERTGGSVSTLTIQRTQQEDSAVYLCASSLGPAGVEQYFGPGTRLTVT.